This T cell receptor (beta chain) originates from a study of blood T cells in healthy people across ages (dated by TCRdb to the mid-2010s). In the study overall: Template switching captured roughly one uniquely barcoded TCR beta cDNA molecule per two T cells in model experiments. Age-related changes in TCR beta repertoire diversity were measured in the study by deep sequencing normalized with unique cDNA molecular identifiers. Donors were grouped into four age groups: young (average 16 years), middle-aged (less than 40), aged (around 60) and long-lived (approximately 81). To avoid experimental bias, donors of different ages were randomly spread across the sequencing lanes. Using the same blood draw, the study looked at two additional independent replicas of 1 million unique cDNA reads for two donors, one aged 18 to 30 and the other aged 80 or older.

Including the terminal cysteine and phenylalanine, the CDR3 comprises 13 residues. Left in the record is the CDR3 DNA by itself, 39 bases read in frame from the first base. Cut back by 4 bases and 7 bases, the V and J ends lie 14 bases apart. According to the germline V gene (reference sequence), CDR1 reads SEHNR and CDR2 reads FQNEAQ. Study-wide findings and limitations: The long-lived group showed more naive CD4+ T cells, fewer expanded clones and increased TCR diversity than the aged group, suggesting age selection. As age increased, observed TCR beta diversity per million T cells dropped in a roughly linear way, and a significant reduction was already evident by age about 40. There was a strong correlation between observed TCR beta diversity and the percentage of naive T cells measured by flow cytometry. Total diversity estimates from one million sequenced T cells were considered lower bounds and underestimates. The CMV infection status of donors was not known, potentially confounding age-related changes in expanded clonotypes. Conclusive comparison of naive and antigen-experienced compartments was prevented by the profiling of bulk unsorted PBMCs.

In its sample, this clonotype was seen many times. The target of this receptor is not known. No base quality information exists; no much larger clone differs at one position. Library preparation employed 5' RACE. TCRdb lists the instrument as Illumina HiSeq 2500. The second PCR ran for about 6 to 12 cycles and used a J-beta primer mix along with a sample-barcoded 5' primer. A unique molecular identifier was introduced onto each TCR beta cDNA molecule by a template-switch 5' adaptor carrying 12 random nucleotides. Each sample yielded at least 3 million CDR3-containing paired-end reads. First-strand cDNA was synthesized from all RNA with the Mint cDNA synthesis kit, primed by a TRBC-specific oligonucleotide. All cDNA was treated with uracil-DNA glycosylase and then went through a first 18-cycle PCR with the universal primers M1SS and BC2_uni_R. The authors' analysis ran thus. Normalization of each sample was performed by random selection of 1 million high-quality reads, each carrying a distinct molecular identifier. Reads with shared molecular identifiers were discarded instead of being binned into consensus sequences. MiTCR, run with a Q25 quality threshold and the strictest error-elimination algorithm, handled CDR3 identification, clonotype clustering and error correction. Lower-bound total TCR beta diversity was estimated with a nonparametric unseen species model using Euler transformation. TCRdb reprocessing: public reads trimmed at Q25 with fastp, clones called with MiXCR, in-frame beta chains kept. A single entry per CDR3 protein holds the most common genes and DNA from its merged rows. TCRdb, rather than the study authors, made the V and J calls. For this sample there are about 800,000 distinct CDR3 sequences; over 45% appear just once. Clones ranked in the top ten supply 22% of the sample.

The donors were about 40 Caucasian individuals from Russia, aged roughly 6 to 95 years, who were systemically healthy. Approximately 9.3 milliliters of peripheral blood were drawn from each donor into EDTA-treated Vacutainer tubes. PBMCs were isolated by Ficoll-Paque density-gradient centrifugation, with at least 7 million obtained per sample. Trizol reagent was used to extract total RNA from PBMCs, with at least 6 micrograms per sample. For every donor, an aliquot of PBMCs went through flow cytometry to measure the percentages of naive CD45RAhigh/CD27high T cells. This TCR was recovered from a man aged 30 to 45 in good health. Sequences were obtained from blood. This chain joins TRBV7-9 to TRBJ2-7, with a weak D call of TRBD2 (7 bases match). The sequenced DNA is TGTGCCAGCAGCTCTCGGGGGGCTGGGGAGCAGTACTTC. The resulting protein is CASSSRGAGEQYF.